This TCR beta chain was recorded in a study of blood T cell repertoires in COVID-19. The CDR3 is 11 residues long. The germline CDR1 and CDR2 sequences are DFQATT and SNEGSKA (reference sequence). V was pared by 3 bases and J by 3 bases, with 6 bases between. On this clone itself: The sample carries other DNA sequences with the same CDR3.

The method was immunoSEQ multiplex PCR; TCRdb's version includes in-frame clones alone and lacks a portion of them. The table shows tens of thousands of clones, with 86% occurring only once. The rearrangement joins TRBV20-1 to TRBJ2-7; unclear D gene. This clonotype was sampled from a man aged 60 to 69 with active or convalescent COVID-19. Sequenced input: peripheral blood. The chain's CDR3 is CSARPSYEQYF. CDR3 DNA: TGCAGTGCTAGGCCCAGCTACGAGCAGTACTTC.